One sample yielded the 7 T cell receptor beta chains listed below, sequenced in a study of blood T cell repertoires in COVID-19. Sequenced by immunoSEQ multiplex PCR; TCRdb stores in-frame clones only, minus some. This repertoire shows tens of thousands of clones, about four fifths found once; its top ten account for roughly 40%. Sequencing was done on a sample of peripheral blood. Receptors were obtained from a man aged 80 or over with acute or convalescent COVID-19.

This clone came up a few times. This chain links TRBV7-3 with TRBJ2-3, with TRBD2 identical over 7 bases. The length of the CDR3 is 19 residues. V shed 2 bases, J shed 0 bases, and the junction held 14 bases outside the gene matches. Germline loops: CDR1 SGHTA, CDR2 FQGTGA. The CDR3 spells CASSLLSGLLPYSTDTQYF. The CDR3 DNA follows: TGTGCCAGCAGCTTATTATCGGGACTACTCCCCTACAGCACAGATACGCAGTATTTT. The whole variable domain, remainder taken from reference TRBV7-3 and TRBJ2-3, is GAGVSQTPSNKVTEKGKYVELRCDPISGHTALYWYRQSLGQGPEFLIYFQGTGAADDSGLPNDRFFAVRPEGSVSTLKIQRTERGDSAVYLCASSLLSGLLPYSTDTQYFGPGTRLTVL.

The J gene is TRBJ2-7, the V gene TRBV7-2, with 9 bases fitting TRBD1. CDR1 is SGHTA, CDR2 FQGNSA, per germline. The V gene end was trimmed by 3 bases and the J gene end by 7 bases; junction bases not matched to a gene: 13. CDR3 length equals 16 residues. The CDR3 here is CASSLSLTGGQGEQYF. The CDR3, as DNA: TGTGCCAGCAGCTTGTCCCTGACCGGGGGACAGGGAGAGCAGTACTTC.

This chain joins TRBV10-3 and TRBJ2-7, with TRBD1 as a possible D gene (5 bases). Germline lookup yields CDR1 ENHRY and CDR2 SYGVKD. The CDR3 covers 11 residues. V lost 10 bases to trimming and J lost 5 bases, with 12 bases between them. In nucleotides, the CDR3 is TGTGCCACGGCAGGGTCAAACGAGCAGTACTTC. Protein: CATAGSNEQYF.

This chain connects TRBV7-3 to TRBJ2-1, with 7 bases that match TRBD2. The trim removed 6 bases at V and 0 bases at J, leaving 11 bases unmatched. This CDR3 has 17 amino acids. CDR1 is SGHTA, CDR2 FQGTGA, per germline. The CDR3 sequence is CASSYTGGGSSYNEQFF. CDR3 nucleotides: TGTGCCAGCAGTTATACTGGCGGGGGAAGCTCCTACAATGAGCAGTTCTTC.

The chain links TRBV19 to TRBJ2-7, with 9 bases fitting TRBD1. V lost 1 base to trimming and J lost 4 bases; unmatched junction nucleotides: 5. From germline, CDR1 is LNHDA and CDR2 SQIVND (reference sequence). The CDR3 loop spans 15 amino acids. CDR3 in amino acids: CASSIAAGQGYEQYF. CDR3 DNA sequence: TGTGCCAGTAGTATAGCCGCAGGACAGGGGTACGAGCAGTACTTC.

This clone turned up a few times. This sequence joins TRBV5-1 and TRBJ2-5; 8 nucleotides agree with TRBD2. The CDR3 runs to 15 residues. The V segment lost 7 bases and the J segment 5 bases; nucleotides outside the gene matches: 13. From germline, CDR1 is SGHRS and CDR2 YFSETQ. The CDR3 protein is CASRSQTSGGETQYF. The CDR3 bases are TGCGCCAGCCGATCCCAAACTAGCGGTGGGGAGACCCAGTACTTC.

A single count supports this clone. V and J are TRBV5-1 and TRBJ1-1; D is possibly TRBD1 (5 bases). Trimming pared 1 base from V and 5 bases from J, leaving 12 bases between. This CDR3 region has 14 residues. The germline gives CDR1 SGHRS, CDR2 YFSETQ. The CDR3 spells CASSLNQGLTEAFF. In nucleotides, the CDR3 is TGCGCCAGCAGCTTGAATCAGGGTTTAACTGAAGCTTTCTTT. The variable domain in full, with the rest retrieved from reference TRBV5-1 and TRBJ1-1, is KAGVTQTPRYLIKTRGQQVTLSCSPISGHRSVSWYQQTPGQGLQFLFEYFSETQRNKGNFPGRFSGRQFSNSRSEMNVSTLELGDSALYLCASSLNQGLTEAFFGQGTRLTVV.